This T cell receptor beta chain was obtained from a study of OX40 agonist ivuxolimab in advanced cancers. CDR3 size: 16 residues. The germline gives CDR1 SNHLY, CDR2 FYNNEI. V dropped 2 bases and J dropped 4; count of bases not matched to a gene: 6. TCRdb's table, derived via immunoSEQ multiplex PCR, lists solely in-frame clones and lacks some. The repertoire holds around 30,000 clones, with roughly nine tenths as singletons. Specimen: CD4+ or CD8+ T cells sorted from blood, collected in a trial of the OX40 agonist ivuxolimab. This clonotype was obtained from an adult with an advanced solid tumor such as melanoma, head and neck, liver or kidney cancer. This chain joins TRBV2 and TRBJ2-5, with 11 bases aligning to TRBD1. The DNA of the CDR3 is TGTGCCAGCAGTGAAACCGGACAGGGGGCGGGAGAGACCCAGTACTTC. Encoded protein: CASSETGQGAGETQYF. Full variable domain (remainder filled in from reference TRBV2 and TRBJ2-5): EPEVTQTPSHQVTQMGQEVILRCVPISNHLYFYWYRQILGQKVEFLVSFYNNEISEKSEIFDDQFSVERPDGSNFTLKIRSTKLEDSAMYFCASSETGQGAGETQYFGPGTRLLVL.